This TCR beta chain was retrieved from a study of shared clonotypes between healthy human individuals. Study results and caveats: Sequencing depth was expected to influence donor clonotype sharing. A generally larger estimated richness was seen in naive subsets than in memory subsets. In having few donors, the study represented limited genetic and exposure-history diversity. Sampling involved blood alone; tissue repertoires likely differ.

Some clones are missing from TCRdb's copy, which holds only in-frame ones; the method was immunoSEQ multiplex PCR. The sample has around 2,100,000 clones, about 95% seen once. This clone was seen only once. Its antigen remains unknown. The CDR3 is made up of 14 amino acids. Germline CDR1 and CDR2: SGHRS and YFSETQ. The V gene end was trimmed by 4 bases and the J gene end by 8 bases; junction bases not matched to a gene: 11. In the naive CD8 group, cells lacked CD45RO and were positively selected for CCR7, so terminally differentiated effector memory CD45RA+ cells were left out. Material: naive CD8+ T cells sorted from blood. This clonotype was obtained from a man aged 18-30 years in good health. The V gene is TRBV5-1, the J gene TRBJ1-2, with 7 bases aligning to TRBD1. DNA for the CDR3: TGCGCCAGCAGCGCCAGGGGGGACTATTCGGGCTACACCTTC. It translates to CASSARGDYSGYTF.